This T cell receptor (beta chain) was identified in a study of OX40 agonist ivuxolimab in advanced cancers. Study details: The eligibility criteria allowed prior anti-PD-1, anti-PD-L1 or anti-CTLA-4 therapy, and around 40% had some. Two cutaneous melanoma patients and one hepatocellular carcinoma patient, three in all, had partial responses.

To note about this clone: As yet, its antigen is unknown.

The CDR3 loop spans 16 amino acids. V lost 2 bases and J lost 3, with 15 bases in between. The germline CDR1 and CDR2 sequences are SEHNR and FQNEAQ (reference sequence). People who had autoimmune disease history or systemic immunosuppression were excluded. Study results and caveats: Expanded peripheral T cell antigen specificity was not determined.

The data were produced by immunoSEQ multiplex PCR, yet TCRdb's version contains in-frame clones alone and is incomplete. The sample consists of 50,000 to 55,000 clones, roughly four fifths of them appearing once. This sequence originates from an adult with an advanced solid tumor such as melanoma, head and neck, liver or kidney cancer. Specimen: CD4+ or CD8+ T cells sorted from blood, collected in a trial of the OX40 agonist ivuxolimab. V usage is TRBV7-9 and J usage is TRBJ2-3, with a possible D match to TRBD1 (6 bases). The CDR3 here is CASSLPLGGGTDTQYF. The CDR3 bases are TGTGCCAGCAGCTTACCGCTTGGGGGCGGTACAGATACGCAGTATTTT.